This T cell receptor beta chain was recovered during a study of cytomegalovirus exposure and HLA in healthy donors. Germline CDR1 is MNHEY and CDR2 is SMNVEV (reference sequence). Trimming took off 4 bases at V and 0 bases at J, with 13 bases between the two ends. This CDR3 is 16 amino acids long. This clone was seen a handful of times. Assay: immunoSEQ multiplex PCR; the TCRdb copy retains only in-frame clones and omits some. The repertoire consists of 110,000 to 150,000 clones, with roughly nine tenths occurring once and the leading ten covering about 0.64%. The TCR was taken from a young man in good health and CMV-seronegative. The sample consisted of PBMCs. V is TRBV27 and J is TRBJ2-1; D perhaps matches TRBD1 (6 bases). The CDR3 here is CASSYRVISSYNEQFF. As DNA, the CDR3 is TGTGCCAGCAGTTACAGGGTAATTAGCTCCTACAATGAGCAGTTCTTC.